This T cell receptor beta chain was identified during a study of T-cell memory formation after mild COVID-19 (dated by TCRdb to the early 2020s). A note on the overall study: TCR sequence clusters from the two donors were found to be largely donor specific. T-cell clones expanding and contracting after mild COVID-19 in two donors were tracked by longitudinal TCRalpha and TCRbeta repertoire sequencing. The cohort comprised two young, previously healthy adult volunteers, one female and one male.

Sequencer: Illumina NovaSeq 6000. cDNA libraries for TCRalpha and TCRbeta were prepared by 5'RACE using constant-segment primers, with sample barcodes and unique molecular identifiers added. Trizol reagent was used to extract RNA from every sample. Amplification of the libraries took two PCR steps, and the second step added a second sample barcode plus Illumina TruSeq adapters. Sequencing of the libraries was done on an Illumina NovaSeq, producing 2 x 150 bp paired-end reads. As for how the authors treated the data: With migec v1.2.7, reads were demultiplexed and then collapsed into UMI-guided consensus sequences. Using mixcr v2.1.11, UMI consensuses were aligned to TRA and TRB V and J templates and then assembled into clonotypes. Expanded or contracted clonotypes were those called significant by both edgeR and NoisET, with noise models trained on biological replicates. For edgeR calls, a false discovery rate-adjusted p below 0.01 and a log2 fold-change threshold of 1 were applied. PCA with hierarchical clustering of max-normalized trajectories of the 1000 most abundant clonotypes was used as exploratory dynamics analysis. Each responding clone was given a CD4 or CD8 phenotype based on the CD4+ and CD8+ repertoires, which had been sequenced separately. TCRdb trimmed the raw reads at Q25, called clones with MiXCR and kept productive beta chains. Rows with a matching CDR3 protein are joined into one entry that keeps the most common DNA and genes. The authors' filters were not applied to this entry. This sample is represented by a few hundred thousand distinct CDR3 sequences; 20% to 25% of them were singletons. The biggest ten clones account for around 20% of the sample.

PBMCs were isolated by Ficoll-Paque density gradient centrifugation. Overall results and qualifications from the work: The second-wave clones that peaked on day 37 were not confirmed to be SARS-CoV-2 specific. The study covered only a couple of mild cases, and larger cohorts including severe cases with pre-infection samples were considered necessary. From day 15 to 85, contracting clones showed balanced CD4/CD8 phenotypes, whereas a second wave of clones that expanded from day 15 to 37 leaned towards CD4+. Some responding clones were detected in pre-infection memory, suggesting pre-existing cross-reactive memory T cells joined the SARS-CoV-2 response. Contracting CD4+ clones appeared mostly in the CM and EM memory subsets, whereas CD8+ clones were enriched in EMRA.

On this clonotype itself: What antigen it recognizes has not been identified. No much larger clone exists at a distance of one base, and base qualities are not known.

From a lookup of the germline V gene, CDR1 and CDR2 are SGHDN and FVKESK. V and J are trimmed by 3 bases and 7 bases, and the gene matches miss 5 bases of the junction. The CDR3 sequence holds 14 residues, the cysteine and phenylalanine included. The retained sequence is limited to the CDR3, 42 bases, with the frame set at the first base. This chain is built from TRBV14 and TRBJ2-4, with 8 bases matching TRBD1. The sample taken for sequencing was PBMCs or a T cell subset sorted from them (not recorded which). The receptor was derived from a man between 18 and 35 years old who had mild COVID-19 (a few samples of this study predate the infection). The sample titles of this study are shuffled in the database, so cell type and time point are left out; the donor was told from shared clones. The nucleotides are TGTGCCAGCAGCCACGCAGGGGGCGCGAACATTCAGTACTTC. Its amino acids are CASSHAGGANIQYF.